This T cell receptor beta chain was identified during a study of blood T cell repertoires in COVID-19. The CDR3 length is 12 residues. Per germline, CDR1 SQVTM and CDR2 ANQGSEA. V was trimmed by 5 bases and J by 3 bases, leaving 7 bases between them. Profiled with immunoSEQ multiplex PCR; TCRdb holds only in-frame clones, not every one. Here the sample spans over 60,000 clones, 82% being singletons. Material for sequencing was peripheral blood. This chain joins TRBV29-1 and TRBJ1-4, with a weak D call TRBD1 (6 bases). This sequence was found in a human donor in a cohort sampled during active COVID-19. This CDR3 reads CSVSGANEKLFF. CDR3 coding DNA: TGCAGCGTTTCAGGGGCTAATGAAAAACTGTTTTTT. Supplemented by reference TRBV29-1 and TRBJ1-4, the full variable domain reads SAVISQKPSRDICQRGTSLTIQCQVDSQVTMMFWYRQQPGQSLTLIATANQGSEATYESGFVIDKFPISRPNLTFSTLTVSNMSPEDSSIYLCSVSGANEKLFFGSGTQLSVL.